A selection of T cell receptor beta chains follows, all from one sample in a study of beta chain features in type 1 diabetes. The method was immunoSEQ multiplex PCR; TCRdb's version includes in-frame clones alone and lacks a portion of them. This table has about 250,000 clones, 13% to 15% appearing once. Source material: naive CD4+ T cells from blood. The receptors were sampled from a woman aged 40-49 years in good health. CDR3s leave out the opening cysteine and the closing phenylalanine or tryptophan. The D gene is left open where the match is weak. The size of a clone is reported for some rows only, either as once, few or many, or as a class for expanded clones.

>few|NA|TRBV7-2|TRBJ2-5
ASSLDYEETQY
>NA|TRBD2|TRBV5-4|TRBJ2-7
ASSPGGGLSYEQY
>few|TRBD1|TRBV5-4|TRBJ1-5
ASSKQGSLQPQH
>NA|TRBD1|TRBV10-1|TRBJ2-3
ASSEYQGGTDTQY
>NA|NA|TRBV9|TRBJ2-1
ASSVAGYNEQF
>NA|NA|TRBV6-1|TRBJ2-3
ASNSGSTDTQY
>NA|NA|TRBV9|TRBJ1-1
ASSVGQATEAF
>NA|NA|TRBV18|TRBJ2-7
ASSPQHGSSPIYEQY
>few|NA|TRBV5-4|TRBJ2-7
ASSSAYEQY
>few|TRBD2|TRBV7-9|TRBJ2-1
ASSLGLAVGYNEQF
>NA|NA|TRBV9|TRBJ2-2
ASSVDYTGELF
>few|NA|TRBV18|TRBJ2-7
ASTDYTGSSYEQY
>NA|NA|TRBV2|TRBJ2-2
ASSKIRGPGELF
>once|TRBD2|TRBV5-8|TRBJ2-4
ASSLRRGGAGSKNIQY
>NA|TRBD2|TRBV6-1|TRBJ2-3
ASSLAGGSTDTQY
>few|TRBD1|TRBV29-1|TRBJ2-2
SVEGQGGSGELF
>few|NA|TRBV5-1|TRBJ2-7
ASSFRQERSSYEQY
>NA|NA|TRBV18|TRBJ2-6
ASSPMAITVSGANVLT
>NA|TRBD2|TRBV4-1|TRBJ2-3
ASSGTSGGLDVGTQY
>NA|NA|TRBV14|TRBJ1-2
ASSQVPQGYGYT
>few|NA|TRBV7-9|TRBJ1-1
ASSLETGMNTEAF
>NA|TRBD1|TRBV15|TRBJ1-1
ATSRLGTGSMNTEAF
>NA|NA|TRBV25-1|TRBJ1-4
ASSDLRGAGNEKLF
>NA|NA|TRBV9|TRBJ2-1
ASSVVGGSYNEQF
>many|TRBD1|TRBV7-9|TRBJ2-3
ASSFEQGKDTQY
>few|TRBD2|TRBV5-1|TRBJ2-1
ASGGLAGGGDEQF
>few|TRBD2|TRBV15|TRBJ2-5
ATSRDPSGGPQETQY
>few|NA|TRBV5-4|TRBJ2-5
ASSLDSIAQETQY
>once|NA|TRBV6-5|TRBJ2-3
ASSYSRLTDTQY
>few|NA|TRBV5-6|TRBJ1-3
ASSIYQGPIY
>NA|NA|TRBV18|TRBJ1-3
ASSPLSVPGNTIY
>once|NA|TRBV2|TRBJ2-1
ASSERQFRNNEQF
>NA|NA|TRBV7-9|TRBJ1-4
ASSSRVYEKLF
>NA|NA|TRBV7-2|TRBJ2-7
ASGPRGNEQY
>few|NA|TRBV5-1|TRBJ2-7
ASSFRRGYEQY
>NA|NA|TRBV18|TRBJ2-6
ASSPKGAGANVLT
>NA|NA|TRBV9|TRBJ2-1
ASSSTGSSYNEQF
>few|TRBD2|TRBV6-5|TRBJ2-3
ASSGAGGRNTQY
>few|TRBD2|TRBV5-1|TRBJ2-5
ASSFSGVRETQY
>NA|NA|TRBV27|TRBJ2-2
ASSLEGGGGELF
>many|TRBD2|TRBV29-1|TRBJ2-2
SGAPSGRTGELF
>few|TRBD1|TRBV11-2|TRBJ1-1
ASSLGTRTGEIEAF
>NA|TRBD1|TRBV19|TRBJ2-3
ASSIRDSYTDTQY
>NA|NA|TRBV19|TRBJ2-3
ASSIRSGRDTDTQY
>few|NA|TRBV14|TRBJ2-1
ASSQLRGWNEQF
>NA|NA|TRBV10-3|TRBJ1-2
AISLNRFYGYT
>few|TRBD1|TRBV5-1|TRBJ2-1
ASSTTGTGVNEQF
>few|TRBD1|TRBV6-6|TRBJ2-7
ASKGTGKDYEQY
>few|TRBD2|TRBV2|TRBJ2-7
ASSPLAGGIAQY
>NA|TRBD1|TRBV9|TRBJ2-1
ASSVRFFSGGKLVNEQF
>NA|NA|TRBV19|TRBJ2-7
ASSSSGTYEQY
>NA|TRBD1|TRBV7-2|TRBJ1-1
ASSPRTGGLLGTEAF
>NA|TRBD2|TRBV19|TRBJ2-1
ASSPHVAGGNYNEQF